Described below is a single T cell receptor beta chain sequence and its context. The antigen is not known. Unique molecular identifiers were incorporated into the prepared TCRbeta library. One entry per CDR3 protein, called by TCRdb with MiXCR from the PCR reads. This table has 500,000 to 650,000 distinct CDR3 sequences, about an eighth appearing once. The CDR3 totals 15 residues. Germline V gene data show CDR1 as SGHRS and CDR2 as YFSETQ. Trimming removed 4 bases from V and 0 bases from J; junction bases left unmatched: 5. This sample is drawn from a study of T-cell reconstitution after alpha-beta-depleted transplantation in children. Findings and caveats of the study: Reported findings indicate that, about two months after transplant, alpha-beta T cells came from several hundred expanded clones, which were derived from non-depleted graft cells. For some patients, TCRbeta diversity was high at day 60 because of recipient T cells and thymic progenitors that survived.

This clonotype was sampled from a female patient under 10 years old who had a stem cell transplant for aplastic anemia, so the T cells may come from the graft donor. The chain uses TRBV5-1 and TRBJ2-3; 7 bases match TRBD2. The specimen comprised PBMCs, mostly from graft donor cells, sampled 180 days after TCRalphabeta/CD19-depleted stem cell transplant. Written as DNA, the CDR3 is TGCGCCAGCAGCCAACATAGCGGGAGCACAGATACGCAGTATTTT. It codes for CASSQHSGSTDTQYF.